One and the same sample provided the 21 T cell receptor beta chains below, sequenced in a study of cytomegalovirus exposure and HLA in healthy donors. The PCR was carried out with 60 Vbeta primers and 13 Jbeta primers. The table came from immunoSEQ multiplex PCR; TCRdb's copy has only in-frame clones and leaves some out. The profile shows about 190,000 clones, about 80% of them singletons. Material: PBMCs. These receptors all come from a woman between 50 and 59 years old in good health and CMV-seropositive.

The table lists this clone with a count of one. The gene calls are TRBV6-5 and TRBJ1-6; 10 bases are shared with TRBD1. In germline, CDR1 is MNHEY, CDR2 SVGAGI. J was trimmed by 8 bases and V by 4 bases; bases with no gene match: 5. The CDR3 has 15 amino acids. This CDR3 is CASSSGQGTDSPLHF. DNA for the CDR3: TGTGCCAGCAGTTCGGGACAGGGGACCGATTCACCCCTCCACTTT.

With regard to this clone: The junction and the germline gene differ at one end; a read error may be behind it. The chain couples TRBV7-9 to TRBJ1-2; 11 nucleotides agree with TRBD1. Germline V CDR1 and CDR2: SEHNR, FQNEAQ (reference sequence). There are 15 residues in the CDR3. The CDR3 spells CSSSLGTGGNYGYTF. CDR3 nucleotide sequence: TGTTCCAGCAGCTTAGGGACAGGGGGTAACTATGGCTACACCTTC.

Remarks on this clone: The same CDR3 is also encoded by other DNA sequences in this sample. The CDR3 reads CASSRGLAGGPFTDTQYF. The CDR3 DNA sequence: TGCGCCAGCAGCCGAGGACTAGCGGGGGGTCCTTTCACAGATACGCAGTATTTT. The rearrangement uses TRBV4-1 and TRBJ2-3; 14 nucleotides match TRBD2. V was pared by 4 bases and J by 2 bases, with 8 bases of the junction left unmatched. The CDR3 runs to 18 residues. CDR1 MGHRA and CDR2 YSYEKL come from the germline V gene.

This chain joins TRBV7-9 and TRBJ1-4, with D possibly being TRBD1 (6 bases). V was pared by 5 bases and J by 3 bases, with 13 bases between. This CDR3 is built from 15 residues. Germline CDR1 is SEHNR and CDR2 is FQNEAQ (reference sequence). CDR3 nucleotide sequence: TGTGCCAGCAGCGCCTACAGGGACCCTAATGAAAAACTGTTTTTT. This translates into CASSAYRDPNEKLFF.

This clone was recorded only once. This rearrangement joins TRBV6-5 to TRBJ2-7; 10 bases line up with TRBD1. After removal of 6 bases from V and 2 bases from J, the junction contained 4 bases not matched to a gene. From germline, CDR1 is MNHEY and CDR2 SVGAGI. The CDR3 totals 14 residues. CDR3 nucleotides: TGTGCCAGCAGCCAGACAGGGGGCACCTACGAGCAGTACTTC. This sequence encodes CASSQTGGTYEQYF.

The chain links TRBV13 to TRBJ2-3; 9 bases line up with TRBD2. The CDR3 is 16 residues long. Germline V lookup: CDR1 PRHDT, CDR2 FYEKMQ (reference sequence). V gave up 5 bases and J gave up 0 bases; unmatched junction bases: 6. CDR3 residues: CASSPHSGGSTDTQYF. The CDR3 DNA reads TGTGCCAGCAGCCCACATAGCGGGGGAAGCACAGATACGCAGTATTTT.

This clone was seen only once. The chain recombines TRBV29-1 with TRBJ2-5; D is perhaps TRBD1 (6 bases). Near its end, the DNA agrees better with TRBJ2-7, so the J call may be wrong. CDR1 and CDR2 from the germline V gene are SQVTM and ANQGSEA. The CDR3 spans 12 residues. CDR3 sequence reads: CSVGQSSYEQYF. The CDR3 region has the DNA TGCAGCGTGGGACAAAGCTCCTACGAGCAGTACTTC.

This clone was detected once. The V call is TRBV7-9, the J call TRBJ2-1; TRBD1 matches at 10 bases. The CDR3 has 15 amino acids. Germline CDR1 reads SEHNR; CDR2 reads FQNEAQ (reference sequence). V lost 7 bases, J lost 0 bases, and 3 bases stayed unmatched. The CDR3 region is CASTRDRGSYNEQFF. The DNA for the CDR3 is TGTGCCAGCACCCGGGACAGGGGCTCCTACAATGAGCAGTTCTTC.

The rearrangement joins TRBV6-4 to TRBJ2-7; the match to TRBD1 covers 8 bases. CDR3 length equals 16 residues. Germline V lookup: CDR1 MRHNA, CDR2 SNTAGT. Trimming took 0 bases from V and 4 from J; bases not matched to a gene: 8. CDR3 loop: CASSDSVTGVSYEQYF. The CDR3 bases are TGTGCCAGCAGTGACTCCGTGACAGGGGTGTCATACGAGCAGTACTTC.

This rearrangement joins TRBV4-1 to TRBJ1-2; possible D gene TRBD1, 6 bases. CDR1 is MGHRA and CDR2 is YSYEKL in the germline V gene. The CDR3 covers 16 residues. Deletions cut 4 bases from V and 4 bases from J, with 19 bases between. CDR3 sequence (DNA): TGCGCCAGCAGCCCCGAAAGAGACAGGAACTTCTATGGCTACACCTTC. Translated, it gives CASSPERDRNFYGYTF.

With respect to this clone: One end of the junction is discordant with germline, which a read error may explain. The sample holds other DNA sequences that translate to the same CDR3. The CDR3 nucleotides read TGTGCCAGCAGTACCGGGACAGGGAATGAAAAGCTGTTTTTT. It translates to CASSTGTGNEKLFF. V usage is TRBV6-1 and J usage is TRBJ1-4; 9 bases fit TRBD1. Germline lookup yields CDR1 MNHNS and CDR2 SASEGT. The CDR3 is 14 residues long.

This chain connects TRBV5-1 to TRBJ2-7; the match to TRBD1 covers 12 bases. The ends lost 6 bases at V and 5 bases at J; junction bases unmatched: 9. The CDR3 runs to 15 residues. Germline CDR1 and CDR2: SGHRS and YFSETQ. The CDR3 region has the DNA TGCGCCAGCACGGTTTCTGGGACAGGGGGCAACGAGCAGTACTTC. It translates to CASTVSGTGGNEQYF.

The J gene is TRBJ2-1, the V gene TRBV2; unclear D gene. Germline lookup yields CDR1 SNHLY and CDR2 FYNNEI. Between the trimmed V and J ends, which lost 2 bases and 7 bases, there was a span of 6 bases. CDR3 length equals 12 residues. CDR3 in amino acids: CASSELTNEQFF. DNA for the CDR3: TGTGCCAGCAGTGAACTGACAAATGAGCAGTTCTTC.

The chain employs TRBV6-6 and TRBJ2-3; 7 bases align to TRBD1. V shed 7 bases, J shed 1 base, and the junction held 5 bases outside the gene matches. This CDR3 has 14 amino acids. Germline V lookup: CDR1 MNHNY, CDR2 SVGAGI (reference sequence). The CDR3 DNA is TGTGCCAGCAACAGGGGAGAGGGCACAGATACGCAGTATTTT. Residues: CASNRGEGTDTQYF.

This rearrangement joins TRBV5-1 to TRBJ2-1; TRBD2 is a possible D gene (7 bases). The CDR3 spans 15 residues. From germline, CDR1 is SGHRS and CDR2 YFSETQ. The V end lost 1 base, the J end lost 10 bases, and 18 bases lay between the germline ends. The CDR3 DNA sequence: TGCGCCAGCAGCTTGTCACCCGGGGGGCCAGGGGAGCAGTTCTTC. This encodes CASSLSPGGPGEQFF.

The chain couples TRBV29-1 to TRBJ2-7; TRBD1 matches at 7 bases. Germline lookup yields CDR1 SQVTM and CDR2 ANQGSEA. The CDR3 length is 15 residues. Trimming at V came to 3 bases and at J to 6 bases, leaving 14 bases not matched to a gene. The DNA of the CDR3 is TGCAGCGTTGAGAAGACAGGGACCCTAGGGCTCGAGCAGTACTTC. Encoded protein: CSVEKTGTLGLEQYF.

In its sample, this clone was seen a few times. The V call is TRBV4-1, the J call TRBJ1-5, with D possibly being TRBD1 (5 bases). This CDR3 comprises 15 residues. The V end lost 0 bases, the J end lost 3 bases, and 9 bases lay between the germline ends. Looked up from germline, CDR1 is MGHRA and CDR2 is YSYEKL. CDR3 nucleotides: TGCGCCAGCAGCCAAGATAGGGGTTACAATCAGCCCCAGCATTTT. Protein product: CASSQDRGYNQPQHF.

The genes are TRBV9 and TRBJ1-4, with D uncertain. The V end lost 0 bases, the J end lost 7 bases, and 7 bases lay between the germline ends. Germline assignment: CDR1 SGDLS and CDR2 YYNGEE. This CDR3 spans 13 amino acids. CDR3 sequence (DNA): TGTGCCAGCAGCGTAGCTACGGGTGAAAAACTGTTTTTT. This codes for CASSVATGEKLFF.

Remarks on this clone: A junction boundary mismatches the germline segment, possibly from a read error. This chain's CDR3 is CSSSETTLEAFF. CDR3 DNA: TGTTCCAGCAGCGAAACCACCCTAGAAGCTTTCTTT. The chain couples TRBV7-9 to TRBJ1-1; D is unclear. The CDR3 totals 12 residues. Per the germline V gene, CDR1 is SEHNR and CDR2 is FQNEAQ (reference sequence).

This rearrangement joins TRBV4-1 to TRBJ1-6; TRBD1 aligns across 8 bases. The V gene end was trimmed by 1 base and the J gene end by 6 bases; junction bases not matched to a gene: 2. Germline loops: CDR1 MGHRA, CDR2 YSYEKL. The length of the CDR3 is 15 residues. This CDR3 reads CASSQGTGINSPLHF. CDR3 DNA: TGCGCCAGCAGCCAAGGGACAGGGATTAATTCACCCCTCCACTTT.

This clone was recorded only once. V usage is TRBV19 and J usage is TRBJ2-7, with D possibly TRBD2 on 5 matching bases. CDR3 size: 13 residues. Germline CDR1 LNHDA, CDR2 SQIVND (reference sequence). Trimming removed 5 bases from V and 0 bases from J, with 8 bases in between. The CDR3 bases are TGTGCCAGTAGTGCCGGGAACTCCTACGAGCAGTACTTC. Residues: CASSAGNSYEQYF.